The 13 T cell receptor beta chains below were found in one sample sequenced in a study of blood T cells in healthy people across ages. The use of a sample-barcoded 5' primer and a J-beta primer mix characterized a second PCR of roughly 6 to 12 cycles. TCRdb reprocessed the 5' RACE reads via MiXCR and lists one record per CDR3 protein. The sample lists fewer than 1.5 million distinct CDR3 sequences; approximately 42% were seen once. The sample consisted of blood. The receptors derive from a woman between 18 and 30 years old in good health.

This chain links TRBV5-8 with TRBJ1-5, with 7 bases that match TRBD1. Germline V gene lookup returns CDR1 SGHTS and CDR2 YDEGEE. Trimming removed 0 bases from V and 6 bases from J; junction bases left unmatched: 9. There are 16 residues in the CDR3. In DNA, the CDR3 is TGTGCCAGCAGCTTGGAACCGGGACAGATAATTCAGCCCCAGCATTTT. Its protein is CASSLEPGQIIQPQHF.

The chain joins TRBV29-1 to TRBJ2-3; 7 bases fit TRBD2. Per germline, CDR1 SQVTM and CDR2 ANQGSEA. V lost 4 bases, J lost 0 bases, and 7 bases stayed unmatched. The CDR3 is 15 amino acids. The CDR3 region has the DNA TGCAGCGTTGGGGGGGGTCTGGGGAGCACAGATACGCAGTATTTT. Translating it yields CSVGGGLGSTDTQYF.

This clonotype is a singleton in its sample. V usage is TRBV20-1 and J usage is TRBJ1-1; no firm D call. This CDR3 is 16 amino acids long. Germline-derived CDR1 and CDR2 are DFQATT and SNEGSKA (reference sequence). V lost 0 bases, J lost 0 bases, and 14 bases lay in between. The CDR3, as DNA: TGCAGTGCTAGAGATCGGAAGTCGGGCATGAACACTGAAGCTTTCTTT. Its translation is CSARDRKSGMNTEAFF.

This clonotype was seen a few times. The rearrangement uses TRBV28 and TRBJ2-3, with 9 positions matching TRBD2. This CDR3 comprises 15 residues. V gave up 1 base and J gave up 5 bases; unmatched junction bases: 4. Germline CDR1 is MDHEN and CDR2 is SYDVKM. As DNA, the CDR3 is TGTGCCAGCAGTTTATTAGCGGGGGCCGGAGATACGCAGTATTTT. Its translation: CASSLLAGAGDTQYF.

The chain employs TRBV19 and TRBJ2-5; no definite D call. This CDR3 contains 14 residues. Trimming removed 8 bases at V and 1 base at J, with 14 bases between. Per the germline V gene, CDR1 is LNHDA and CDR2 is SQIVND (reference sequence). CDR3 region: CASAPSAGQETQYF. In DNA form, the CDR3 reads TGTGCCAGTGCTCCCTCAGCTGGCCAAGAGACCCAGTACTTC.

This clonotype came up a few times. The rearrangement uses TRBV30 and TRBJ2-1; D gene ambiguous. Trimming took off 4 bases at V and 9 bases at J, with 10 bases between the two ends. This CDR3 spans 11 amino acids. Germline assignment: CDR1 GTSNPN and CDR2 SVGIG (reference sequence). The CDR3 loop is CAWNVLGEQFF. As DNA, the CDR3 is TGTGCCTGGAATGTACTTGGTGAGCAGTTCTTC.

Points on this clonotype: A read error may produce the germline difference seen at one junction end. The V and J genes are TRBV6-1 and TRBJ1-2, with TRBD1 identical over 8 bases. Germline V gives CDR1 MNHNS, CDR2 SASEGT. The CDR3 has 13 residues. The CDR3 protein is CASSGQGNSGYTF. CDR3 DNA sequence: TGTGCCAGCAGCGGACAGGGCAACTCTGGCTACACCTTC.

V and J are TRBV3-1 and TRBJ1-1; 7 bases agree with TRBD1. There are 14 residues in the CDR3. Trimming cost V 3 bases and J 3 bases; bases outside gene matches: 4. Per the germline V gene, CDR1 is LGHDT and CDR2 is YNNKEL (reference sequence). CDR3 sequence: CASSQATGHTEAFF. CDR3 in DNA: TGTGCCAGCAGCCAGGCGACAGGGCACACTGAAGCTTTCTTT.

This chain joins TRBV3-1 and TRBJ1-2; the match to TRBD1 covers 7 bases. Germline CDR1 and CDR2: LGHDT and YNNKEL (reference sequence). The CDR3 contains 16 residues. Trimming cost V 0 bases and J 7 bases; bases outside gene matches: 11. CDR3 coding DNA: TGTGCCAGCAGCCAAGACCCGGGACAGCCTCGTTTTGGCTACACCTTC. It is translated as CASSQDPGQPRFGYTF. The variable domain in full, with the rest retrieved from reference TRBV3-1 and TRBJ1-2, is DTAVSQTPKYLVTQMGNDKSIKCEQNLGHDTMYWYKQDSKKFLKIMFSYNNKELIINETVPNRFSPKSPDKAHLNLHINSLELGDSAVYFCASSQDPGQPRFGYTFGSGTRLTVV.

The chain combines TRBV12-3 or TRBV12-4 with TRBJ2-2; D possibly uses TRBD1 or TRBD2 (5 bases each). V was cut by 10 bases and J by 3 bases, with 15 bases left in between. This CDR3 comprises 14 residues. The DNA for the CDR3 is TGTGCCACCGATCGGGACGACTACACCGGGGAGCTGTTTTTT. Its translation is CATDRDDYTGELFF.

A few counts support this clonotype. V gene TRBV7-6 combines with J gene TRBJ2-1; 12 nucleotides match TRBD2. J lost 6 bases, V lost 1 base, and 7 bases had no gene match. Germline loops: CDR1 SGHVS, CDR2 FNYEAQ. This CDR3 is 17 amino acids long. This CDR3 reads CASSLVSSGGAGNEQFF. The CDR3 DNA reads TGTGCCAGCAGCTTAGTTTCTAGCGGGGGGGCGGGCAATGAGCAGTTCTTC.

CDR3 bases: TGTGCCAGCAGCCAGACCCTCGGCGGGGTAAGCGAGCAGTACTTC. Protein: CASSQTLGGVSEQYF. This sequence joins TRBV14 and TRBJ2-7; D might be TRBD2 (6 bases). The CDR3 has 15 residues. The ends were cut back, 3 bases at V and 6 bases at J, with 18 bases in the middle. From germline, CDR1 is SGHDN and CDR2 FVKESK.

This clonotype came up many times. CDR3 loop: CASSLEMNTEAFF. For the CDR3, the DNA is TGTGCCAGCAGCTTAGAGATGAACACTGAAGCTTTCTTT. The rearrangement uses TRBV7-9 and TRBJ1-1, with D uncertain. The CDR3 extends over 13 amino acids. V lost 1 base and J 0 bases, leaving 3 bases between the germline ends. The germline gives CDR1 SEHNR, CDR2 FQNEAQ (reference sequence).